The sequence of this T cell receptor beta chain was determined in a study of blood T cell repertoires in COVID-19. Overall study: Acute-phase and convalescent COVID-19 samples originated in the United States, Italy and Spain. In each case, the material was cDNA or gDNA derived from T cells, B-cell-depleted T cells, or PBMCs.

Patients of the Seattle cohort, enrolled during active infection, were followed longitudinally. Per the study methods: Quantification of nucleated cells was approximated via reference gene primer amplification. Repertoires were generated with immunoSEQ multiplex PCR, while TCRdb's copy carries only in-frame clones and drops some. V and J calls and clone size are given by that table; D and trimming were obtained from the DNA. This table has roughly 200,000 clones, 81% appearing once. This CDR3 contains 13 residues. V lost 2 bases and J lost 4, with 5 bases in between. Germline loops: CDR1 SGHAT, CDR2 FQNNGV.

This clonotype originated in a woman aged 80 or over with COVID-19, enrolled during active disease. This chain links TRBV11-2 with TRBJ2-2, with D unresolved. Sequenced material: peripheral blood. CDR3 protein: CASSLWLTGELFF. In DNA, the CDR3 is TGTGCCAGCAGCTTATGGCTCACCGGGGAGCTGTTTTTT.